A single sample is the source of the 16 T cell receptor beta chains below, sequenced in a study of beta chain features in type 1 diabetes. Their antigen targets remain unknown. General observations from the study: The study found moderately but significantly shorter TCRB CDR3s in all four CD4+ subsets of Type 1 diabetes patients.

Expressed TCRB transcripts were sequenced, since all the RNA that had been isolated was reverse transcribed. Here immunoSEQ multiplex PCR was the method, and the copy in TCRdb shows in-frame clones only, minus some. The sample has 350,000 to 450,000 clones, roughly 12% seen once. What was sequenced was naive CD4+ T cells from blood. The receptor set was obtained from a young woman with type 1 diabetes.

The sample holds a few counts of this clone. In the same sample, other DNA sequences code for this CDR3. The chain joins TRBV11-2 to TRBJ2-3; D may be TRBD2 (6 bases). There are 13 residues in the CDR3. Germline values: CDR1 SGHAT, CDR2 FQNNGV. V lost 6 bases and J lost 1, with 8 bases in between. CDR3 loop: CASSRGGTDTQYF. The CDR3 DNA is TGTGCCAGCAGTCGCGGGGGCACAGATACGCAGTATTTT.

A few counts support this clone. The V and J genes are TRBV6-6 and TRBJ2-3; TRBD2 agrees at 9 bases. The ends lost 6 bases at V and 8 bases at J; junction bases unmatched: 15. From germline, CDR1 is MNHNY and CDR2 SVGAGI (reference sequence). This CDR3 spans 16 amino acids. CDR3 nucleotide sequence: TGTGCCAGCAGGGACCTTCTAGGGACAGCGGGGGGTACGCAGTATTTT. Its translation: CASRDLLGTAGGTQYF.

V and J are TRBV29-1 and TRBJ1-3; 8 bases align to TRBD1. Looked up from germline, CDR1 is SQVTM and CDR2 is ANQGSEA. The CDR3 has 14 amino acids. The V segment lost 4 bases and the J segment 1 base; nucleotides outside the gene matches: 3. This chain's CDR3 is CSVGDRGSGNTIYF. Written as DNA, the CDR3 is TGCAGCGTTGGAGACAGGGGTTCTGGAAACACCATATATTTT. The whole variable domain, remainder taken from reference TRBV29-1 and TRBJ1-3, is SAVISQKPSRDICQRGTSLTIQCQVDSQVTMMFWYRQQPGQSLTLIATANQGSEATYESGFVIDKFPISRPNLTFSTLTVSNMSPEDSSIYLCSVGDRGSGNTIYFGEGSWLTVV.

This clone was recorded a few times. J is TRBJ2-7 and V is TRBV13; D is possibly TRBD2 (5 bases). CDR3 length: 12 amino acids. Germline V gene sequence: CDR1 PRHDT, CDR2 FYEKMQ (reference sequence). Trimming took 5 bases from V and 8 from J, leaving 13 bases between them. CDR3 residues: CASSLPGLQQYF. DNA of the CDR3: TGTGCCAGCAGCCTCCCAGGACTGCAGCAGTACTTC.

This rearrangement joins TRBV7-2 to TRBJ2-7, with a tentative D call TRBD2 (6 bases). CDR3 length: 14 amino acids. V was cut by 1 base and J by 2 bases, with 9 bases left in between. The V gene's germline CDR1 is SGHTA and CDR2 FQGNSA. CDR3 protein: CASSLETGAYEQYF. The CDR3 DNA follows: TGTGCCAGCAGCTTAGAGACGGGGGCCTACGAGCAGTACTTC.

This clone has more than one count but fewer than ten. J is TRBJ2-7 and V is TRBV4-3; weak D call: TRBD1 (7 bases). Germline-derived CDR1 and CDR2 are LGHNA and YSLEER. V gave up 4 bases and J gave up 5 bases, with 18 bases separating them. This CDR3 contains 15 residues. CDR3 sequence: CASSPGEGGQDEQYF. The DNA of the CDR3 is TGCGCCAGCAGCCCGGGAGAAGGGGGCCAGGACGAGCAGTACTTC.

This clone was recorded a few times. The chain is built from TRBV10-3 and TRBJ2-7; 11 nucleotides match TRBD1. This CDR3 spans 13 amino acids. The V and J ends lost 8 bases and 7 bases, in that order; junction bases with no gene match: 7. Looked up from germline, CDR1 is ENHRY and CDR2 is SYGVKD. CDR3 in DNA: TGTGCCATCCAAGGACAGGGGGCGTGGGAGCAGTACTTC. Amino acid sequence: CAIQGQGAWEQYF.

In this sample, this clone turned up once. CDR3 DNA: TGTGCCAGCAGTTCGGGACAGTATTCCTACGAGCAGTACTTC. Residues: CASSSGQYSYEQYF. The chain joins TRBV28 to TRBJ2-7, with 7 bases lining up with TRBD1. Germline CDR1 is MDHEN and CDR2 is SYDVKM. This CDR3 contains 14 residues. V was clipped by 4 bases and J by 1 base; unmatched bases: 4.

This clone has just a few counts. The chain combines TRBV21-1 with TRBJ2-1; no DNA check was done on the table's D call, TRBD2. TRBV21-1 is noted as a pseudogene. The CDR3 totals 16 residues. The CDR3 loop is CASSKKATGCYNEQFF. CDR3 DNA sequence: TGTGCCAGCAGCAAAAAGGCTACGGGTTGCTACAATGAGCAGTTCTTC.

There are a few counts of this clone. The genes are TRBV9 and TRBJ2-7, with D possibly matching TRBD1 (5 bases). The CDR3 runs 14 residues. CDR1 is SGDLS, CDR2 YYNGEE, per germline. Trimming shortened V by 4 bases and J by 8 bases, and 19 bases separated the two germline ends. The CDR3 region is CASSSRGRVAKQYF. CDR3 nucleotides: TGTGCCAGCAGCTCCAGAGGCAGGGTGGCTAAGCAGTACTTC.

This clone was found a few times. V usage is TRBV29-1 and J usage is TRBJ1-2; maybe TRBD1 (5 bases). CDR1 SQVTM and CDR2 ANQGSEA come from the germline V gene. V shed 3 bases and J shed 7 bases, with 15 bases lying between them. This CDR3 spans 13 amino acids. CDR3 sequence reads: CSVDFRQGVGYTF. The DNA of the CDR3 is TGCAGCGTTGATTTCAGGCAGGGCGTTGGCTACACCTTC.

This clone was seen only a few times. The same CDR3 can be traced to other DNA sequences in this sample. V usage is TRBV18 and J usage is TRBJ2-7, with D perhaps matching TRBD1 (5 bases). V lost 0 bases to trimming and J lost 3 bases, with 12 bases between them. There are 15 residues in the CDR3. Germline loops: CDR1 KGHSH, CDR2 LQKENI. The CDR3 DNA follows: TGTGCCAGCTCACCACCGGGTCAGGGAAACTACGAGCAGTACTTC. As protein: CASSPPGQGNYEQYF. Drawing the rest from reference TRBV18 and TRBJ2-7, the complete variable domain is NAGVMQNPRHLVRRRGQEARLRCSPMKGHSHVYWYRQLPEEGLKFMVYLQKENIIDESGMPKERFSAEFPKEGPSILRIQQVVRGDSAAYFCASSPPGQGNYEQYFGPGTRLTVT.

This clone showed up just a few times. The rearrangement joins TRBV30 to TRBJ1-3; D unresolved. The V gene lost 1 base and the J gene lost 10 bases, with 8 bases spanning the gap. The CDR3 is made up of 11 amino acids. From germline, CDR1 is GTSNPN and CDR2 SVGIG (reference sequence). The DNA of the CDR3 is TGTGCCTGGAGTGGGGGAGCGACCATATATTTT. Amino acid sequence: CAWSGGATIYF.

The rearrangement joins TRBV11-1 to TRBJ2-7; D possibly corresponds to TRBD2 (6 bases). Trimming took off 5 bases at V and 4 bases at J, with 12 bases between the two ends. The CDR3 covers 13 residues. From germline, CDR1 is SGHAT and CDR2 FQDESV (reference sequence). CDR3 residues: CASSKVGGYEQYF. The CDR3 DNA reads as TGTGCCAGCAGCAAGGTGGGGGGTTACGAGCAGTACTTC.

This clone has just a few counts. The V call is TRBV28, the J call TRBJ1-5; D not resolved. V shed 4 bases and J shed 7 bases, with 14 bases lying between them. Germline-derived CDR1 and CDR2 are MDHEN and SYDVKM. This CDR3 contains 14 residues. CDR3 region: CASSSPAGAQPQHF. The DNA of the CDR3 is TGTGCCAGCAGTTCCCCTGCGGGCGCCCAGCCCCAGCATTTT.

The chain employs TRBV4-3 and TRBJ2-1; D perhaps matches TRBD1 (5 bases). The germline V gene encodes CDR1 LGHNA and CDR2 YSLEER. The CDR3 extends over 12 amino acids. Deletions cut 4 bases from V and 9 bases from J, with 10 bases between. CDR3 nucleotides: TGCGCCAGCAGCCCTTTGGGGCGTGAGCAGTTCTTC. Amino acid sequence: CASSPLGREQFF.